This T cell receptor (beta chain) originates from a study of blood T cell repertoires in COVID-19 (dated by TCRdb to 2018 to 2021). Concerning the study at large: The collaborator samples originated in the United States, Italy and Spain and spanned the acute and convalescent phases of COVID-19. The material from the prospective study consisted of cDNA or gDNA derived from T cells, B-cell-depleted T cells, or PBMCs. Subjects who had been exposed to COVID-19, were actively infected with it, or had recovered from it provided the deeply sampled blood TCRbeta repertoires that made up the dataset. The repertoires were released in a freely available public database intended as a resource for research on the immune response to SARS-CoV-2. Samples were obtained from the ongoing ImmuneRACE study (first 160 participants) and from 1,254 subjects provided by 6 global collaborators. Nearly every sample came with metadata listing a de-identified subject ID, COVID-19 status, age in years and sex. Where HLA class I and class II types were available, the types were taken from metadata supplied by the sample provider, not from assay-based typing.

V drops 3 bases and J drops 1 base, leaving 12 bases in between. Reading the germline V gene (reference sequence) gives CDR1 DFQATT and CDR2 SNEGSKA. The CDR3 covers 15 residues, taking in both the cysteine and the phenylalanine. The entry retains the CDR3 DNA only, 45 bases that are in frame from base 1. The sample holds a few counts of this clone. The specificity of this receptor is unknown. Base-call qualities are not available, and no considerably larger clone is one nucleotide away. Findings and caveats that apply to the study as a whole: Clinical and demographic metadata were provided uncurated, with the amount varying by source and participant.

TCRbeta CDR3 regions were amplified from genomic DNA by means of the immunoSEQ Assay, a bias-controlled multiplex PCR. The study's processing was this. Nucleated cell counts per sample were estimated from amplification of reference gene primers within the assay. To quantify the absolute abundance of each unique TCRbeta CDR3 rearrangement, sequence reads were collapsed and filtered. For each sample, productive Simpson clonality was calculated as the square root of Simpson's diversity index across productive rearrangements. As stored in TCRdb, this immuneACCESS dataset retains in-frame rearrangements with V and J assigned. A fraction of the clones does not appear; measured against another copy, unresolved V genes explain less than half of the discrepancy, and the remainder lacks a known reason. Clone size and V and J calls were adopted from that table, with D and trimming inferred from the DNA. The sample contains around 500,000 clones, over 75% of them found a single time. 3.2% of the sample lies in the top ten.

Collaborating institutions collected whole blood in K2EDTA tubes following their own protocols. For TCRbeta analysis, collaborators shipped samples as frozen whole blood, isolated PBMCs, or DNA extracted from either of those sample types. The source material was peripheral blood. The sequence is built from TRBV20-1 and TRBJ2-2, with TRBD2 tentatively as D gene (6 bases match). This TCR was sampled from a human donor in a cohort sampled during active COVID-19. The CDR3 region reads CSASTLAKNTGELFF. The DNA sequence follows: TGCAGTGCTAGTACTCTAGCGAAGAACACCGGGGAGCTGTTTTTT.